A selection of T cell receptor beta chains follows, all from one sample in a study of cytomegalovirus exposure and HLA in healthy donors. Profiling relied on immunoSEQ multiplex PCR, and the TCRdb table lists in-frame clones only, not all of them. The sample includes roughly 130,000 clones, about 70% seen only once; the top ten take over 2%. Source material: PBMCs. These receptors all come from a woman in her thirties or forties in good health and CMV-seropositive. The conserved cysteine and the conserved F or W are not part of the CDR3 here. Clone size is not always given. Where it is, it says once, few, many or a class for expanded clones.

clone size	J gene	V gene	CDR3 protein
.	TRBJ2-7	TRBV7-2	ASSRDGFAYEQY
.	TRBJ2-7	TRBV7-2	ASSLAGLGAAYEQY
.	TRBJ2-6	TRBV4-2	ASSPQKDSGANVLT
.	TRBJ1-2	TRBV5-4	ASSLPTGAEGYT
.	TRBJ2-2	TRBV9	ASSVASWDTGELF
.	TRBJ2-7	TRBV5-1	ASSSHRGSYEQY
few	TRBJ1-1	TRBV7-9	ASSWTGMNTEAF
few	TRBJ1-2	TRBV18	ASSPTLDSNYGYT
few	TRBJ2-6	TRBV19	ASSVGQGLSGANVLT
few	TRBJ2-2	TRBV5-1	ASSTSRGANTGELF
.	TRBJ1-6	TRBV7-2	ASSLEAGTGSPLH
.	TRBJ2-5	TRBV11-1	ASSSPTGVETQY
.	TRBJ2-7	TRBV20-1	SAAPSYEQY
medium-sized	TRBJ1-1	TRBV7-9	ASSLVDRAFDLLNTEAF
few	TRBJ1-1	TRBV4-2	ASSQNLLREAF
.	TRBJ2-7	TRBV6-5	ASSYETSGPYEQY
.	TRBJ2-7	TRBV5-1	ASSLLIAGPYEQY
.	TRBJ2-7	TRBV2	ASSDWYQAEQY
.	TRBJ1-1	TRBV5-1	ASSLRTGASTEAF
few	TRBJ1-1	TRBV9	ASSVSGALNTEAF
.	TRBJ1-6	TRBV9	ASSEAHTAGGSPLH
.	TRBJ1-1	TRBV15	ATSRDGGNMNTEAF
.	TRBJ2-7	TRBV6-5	ASSYSITGGPQY
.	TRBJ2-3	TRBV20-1	SASLQNTQY
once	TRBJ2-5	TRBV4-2	ASSQDLGLAGREETQY
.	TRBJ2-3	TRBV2	ASRGDSQATDTQY
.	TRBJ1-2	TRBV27	ASRTPAADSYGYT
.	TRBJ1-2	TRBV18	ASSPRQENGYT
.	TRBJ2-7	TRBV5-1	ASSGQIGGGREQY
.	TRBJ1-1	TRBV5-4	ASSRDRDTEAF
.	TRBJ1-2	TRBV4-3	ASSQVISGGLGGYT
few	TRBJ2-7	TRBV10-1	ASSEPRQPPHEQY
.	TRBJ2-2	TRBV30	AWRSGTGELF
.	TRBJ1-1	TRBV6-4	ASSDGRDSNTEAF
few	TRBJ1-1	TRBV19	ASSISLTRTEAF
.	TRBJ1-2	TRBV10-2	ASSLGLGSGYT
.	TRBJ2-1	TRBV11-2	ASSAGGNSYNEQF
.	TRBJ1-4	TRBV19	ASSPRVGELF
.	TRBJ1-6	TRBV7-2	ASSLGGRNNSPLH
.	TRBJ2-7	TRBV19	ASSSWTGGRYEQY
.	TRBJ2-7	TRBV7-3	ASSLSTGSYEQY
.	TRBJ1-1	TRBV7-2	ASSLIGRGRDTEAF
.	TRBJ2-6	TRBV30	ACPLQGTPSGANVLT
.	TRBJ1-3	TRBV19	ASSFDRGSGNTIY
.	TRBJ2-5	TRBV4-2	ASSQPDRVGETQY
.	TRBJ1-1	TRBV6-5	ASSPRQYTEAF
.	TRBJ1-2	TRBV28	ASRRSTGLLNYGYT
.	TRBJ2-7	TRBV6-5	ASSRGHLGSYEQY
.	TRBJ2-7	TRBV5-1	ASSHPAEGAVFTYEQY
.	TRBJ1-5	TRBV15	ATSRDRGSWPQH